The rows below give T cell receptor beta chains drawn from one sample of a study of beta chain features in type 1 diabetes. The table came from immunoSEQ multiplex PCR; TCRdb's copy has only in-frame clones and leaves some out. The table has 600,000 or so clones, about 14% seen once; the top ten hold just under 0.04%. The specimen sequenced was naive CD4+ T cells from blood. The receptors come from a man aged 18 to 29 with type 1 diabetes. Each CDR3 is given with its conserved first and last residue. The D gene is left open where the match is weak. The listing skips clone size in some rows; elsewhere it reads once, few, many or a size class.

CDR3 protein | CDR3 DNA | D gene | clone size | J gene | V gene
CASKVYGGIYEQYF | TGTGCCAGCAAGGTTTACGGCGGGATCTACGAGCAGTACTTC | . | . | TRBJ2-7 | TRBV2
CASSQDGGAYNEQFF | TGCGCCAGCAGCCAAGACGGGGGGGCCTACAATGAGCAGTTCTTC | TRBD2 | few | TRBJ2-1 | TRBV4-1
CASRRLNYGYTF | TGTGCCAGCAGAAGGCTGAACTATGGCTACACCTTC | . | . | TRBJ1-2 | TRBV6-5
CASSVAASGEQFF | TGTGCCAGCAGCGTAGCGGCTAGCGGTGAGCAGTTCTTC | TRBD2 | few | TRBJ2-1 | TRBV9
CASSQVAGLNQPQHF | TGCGCCAGCAGCCAAGTCGCAGGACTCAATCAGCCCCAGCATTTT | . | few | TRBJ1-5 | TRBV4-1
CASSQVGRDEAFF | TGCGCCAGCAGCCAAGTAGGGCGCGATGAAGCTTTCTTT | . | few | TRBJ1-1 | TRBV4-1
CASSLEQGAGELFF | TGCGCCAGCAGCTTGGAACAGGGGGCCGGGGAGCTGTTTTTT | TRBD1 | . | TRBJ2-2 | TRBV5-1
CASSEGRKSSYEQYF | TGTGCCAGCAGTGAAGGACGGAAGAGCTCCTACGAGCAGTACTTC | . | few | TRBJ2-7 | TRBV28
CASRPQRNQPQHF | TGTGCCAGTAGACCACAGAGGAATCAGCCCCAGCATTTT | . | few | TRBJ1-5 | TRBV19
CASSLSGSPDEQYF | TGTGCCAGCAGTTTATCTGGGTCTCCGGACGAGCAGTACTTC | . | few | TRBJ2-7 | TRBV27
CASSSLAGGYQPHNEQFF | TGTGCCAGCTCATCGTTAGCGGGAGGTTACCAACCCCACAATGAGCAGTTCTTC | TRBD2 | few | TRBJ2-1 | TRBV18
CAWNQGRQYEQYF | TGTGCCTGGAACCAAGGGAGACAATACGAGCAGTACTTC | . | few | TRBJ2-7 | TRBV30
CASRSSGTVNEQFF | TGTGCCAGCAGATCTAGCGGGACGGTCAATGAGCAGTTCTTC | TRBD2 | few | TRBJ2-1 | TRBV6-1